This is a list of T cell receptor beta chains from one sample in a study of blood T cell repertoires in COVID-19. Produced via immunoSEQ multiplex PCR; TCRdb's table is partial and in-frame only. Of about 170,000 clones detected, about 80% appear once; the ten largest clones hold approximately 2%. What was sequenced was peripheral blood. These receptors were collected from an elderly woman with acute or convalescent COVID-19. Each CDR3 is given with its conserved first and last residue. D genes are given only for firm matches. The size of a clone is reported for some rows only, either as once, few or many, or as a class for expanded clones.

TRBV27,TRBJ2-5,NA,TRBD2,CASSRDGLAGAETQYF,TGTGCCAGCAGTCGGGATGGACTAGCGGGGGCGGAGACCCAGTACTTC
TRBV18,TRBJ2-2,NA,TRBD1,CASSPGQGLTGELFF,TGTGCCAGCTCACCGGGACAGGGTCTCACCGGGGAGCTGTTTTTT
TRBV3-1/TRBV3-2,TRBJ1-2,NA,NA,CASSQAPTGNYGYTF,TGTGCCAGCAGCCAGGCCCCGACGGGAAACTATGGCTACACCTTC
TRBV4-3,TRBJ1-2,few,NA,CASSQAFQEGYGYTF,TGCGCCAGCAGCCAAGCCTTTCAGGAGGGCTATGGCTACACCTTC
TRBV2,TRBJ2-5,NA,NA,CASRGDQETQYF,TGTGCCAGCCGTGGAGACCAAGAGACCCAGTACTTC
TRBV5-1,TRBJ2-2,NA,NA,CASSGSQGTGELFF,TGCGCCAGCAGCGGATCACAGGGAACCGGGGAGCTGTTTTTT
TRBV5-1,TRBJ2-3,NA,TRBD1,CASTADGQGFTDTQYF,TGCGCCAGCACCGCTGACGGACAGGGCTTTACAGATACGCAGTATTTT
TRBV7-8,TRBJ1-6,NA,TRBD1,CASSLGLGQSSPLHF,TGTGCCAGCAGCTTAGGTCTGGGACAGTCCTCACCCCTCCACTTT
TRBV7-2,TRBJ2-1,NA,TRBD1,CASSFSPGQGNHEQFF,TGTGCCAGCAGCTTCTCCCCGGGACAGGGGAACCATGAGCAGTTCTTC
TRBV7-9,TRBJ2-1,once,NA,CASSDMLGTEQFF,TGTGCCAGCAGCGATATGTTGGGGACAGAGCAGTTCTTC
TRBV11-3,TRBJ2-2,NA,TRBD1,CASSTRTGGRTGELFF,TGTGCCAGCAGCACTCGGACAGGGGGCCGTACCGGGGAGCTGTTTTTT
TRBV6-6,TRBJ2-3,NA,NA,CASTTVSTDTQYF,TGTGCCAGCACAACAGTGAGCACAGATACGCAGTATTTT
TRBV2,TRBJ2-7,once,TRBD2,CAGRTSGTSYEQYF,TGTGCCGGAAGGACTAGCGGGACCTCCTACGAGCAGTACTTC
TRBV6-5,TRBJ2-3,NA,TRBD1,CASSLTGWDTQYF,TGTGCCAGCAGTCTGACAGGGTGGGATACGCAGTATTTT
TRBV7-3,TRBJ1-4,NA,NA,CASSLKLNEKLFF,TGTGCCAGCAGCTTAAAGCTAAATGAAAAACTGTTTTTT
TRBV10-3,TRBJ1-5,NA,TRBD1,CAISESQAGTGDKPQHF,TGTGCCATCAGTGAGTCTCAGGCCGGGACAGGGGACAAGCCCCAGCATTTT
TRBV12-3/TRBV12-4,TRBJ1-1,NA,NA,CASKYRAGTEAFF,TGTGCCAGCAAGTACAGGGCAGGTACTGAAGCTTTCTTT
TRBV4-3,TRBJ1-1,once,NA,CASSQVLGRNTEAFF,TGCGCCAGCAGCCAAGTGCTGGGGAGGAACACTGAAGCTTTCTTT
TRBV18,TRBJ2-2,NA,NA,CASSPSGGPNTGELFF,TGTGCCAGCTCACCATCGGGGGGCCCGAACACCGGGGAGCTGTTTTTT
TRBV19,TRBJ2-1,NA,NA,CASLGGNEQFF,TGTGCCAGTCTGGGGGGCAATGAGCAGTTCTTC
TRBV7-9,TRBJ2-3,NA,TRBD2,CASSLGLAGGLDTQYF,TGTGCCAGCAGCCTCGGACTAGCGGGGGGGTTAGATACGCAGTATTTT
TRBV30,TRBJ2-7,NA,TRBD1,CAWSPGRGGVPYEQYF,TGTGCCTGGAGTCCGGGCAGAGGGGGCGTCCCCTACGAGCAGTACTTC
TRBV4-2,TRBJ1-4,NA,NA,CASSREIRGNEKLFF,TGTGCCAGCAGCCGGGAGATCCGGGGGAATGAAAAACTGTTTTTT
TRBV12-3/TRBV12-4,TRBJ2-7,NA,NA,CASSLVRTQRQYF,TGTGCCAGCAGTTTGGTACGGACTCAGCGGCAGTACTTC
TRBV30,TRBJ2-7,NA,TRBD1,CAWGQGVNEQYF,TGTGCCTGGGGACAGGGGGTTAACGAGCAGTACTTC
TRBV6-5,TRBJ1-3,NA,NA,CASSYGIIRENTIYF,TGTGCCAGCAGTTACGGCATAATCAGGGAAAACACCATATATTTT
TRBV3-1/TRBV3-2,TRBJ1-5,NA,NA,CASSQDAGNQPQHF,TGTGCCAGCAGCCAAGATGCGGGTAATCAGCCCCAGCATTTT
TRBV5-1,TRBJ2-1,NA,TRBD2,CASSLLADYNEQFF,TGCGCCAGCAGCTTACTAGCGGACTACAATGAGCAGTTCTTC
TRBV7-2,TRBJ2-7,NA,TRBD1,CASSLRPGGDYEQYF,TGTGCCAGCAGCTTACGCCCAGGGGGCGACTACGAGCAGTACTTC
TRBV28,TRBJ2-1,NA,NA,CASRRTATYNEQFF,TGTGCCAGCAGAAGGACAGCTACCTACAATGAGCAGTTCTTC
TRBV5-8,TRBJ2-7,NA,NA,CASSFSGAVSPYF,TGTGCCAGCAGCTTTTCGGGAGCAGTCAGTCCGTACTTC
TRBV11-3,TRBJ2-5,NA,NA,CASSLGATSETQYF,TGTGCCAGCAGCTTAGGTGCTACTTCGGAGACCCAGTACTTC
TRBV5-1,TRBJ2-5,NA,TRBD1,CASSLNTGQGQETQYF,TGCGCCAGCAGCTTAAACACGGGACAGGGGCAAGAGACCCAGTACTTC
TRBV7-2,TRBJ1-1,NA,NA,CASSFESRTEAFF,TGTGCCAGCAGCTTCGAGAGCAGGACTGAAGCTTTCTTT
TRBV18,TRBJ2-1,NA,NA,CASSPTAGAYNEQFF,TGTGCCAGCTCACCTACCGCAGGCGCCTACAATGAGCAGTTCTTC
TRBV4-2,TRBJ1-6,few,NA,CASSQVGVNSPLHF,TGTGCCAGCAGCCAAGTAGGGGTGAATTCACCCCTCCACTTT
TRBV6-2/TRBV6-3,TRBJ2-3,NA,TRBD1,CASSSARDRGTDTQYF,TGTGCCAGCAGTTCCGCCCGGGACAGGGGCACAGATACGCAGTATTTT
TRBV28,TRBJ2-5,NA,NA,CASSIGQHQETQYF,TGTGCCAGCAGTATCGGACAGCACCAAGAGACCCAGTACTTC
TRBV6-5,TRBJ1-2,NA,NA,CASSYSGGGASGYTF,TGTGCCAGCAGTTACTCAGGAGGAGGGGCTAGTGGCTACACCTTC
TRBV3-1/TRBV3-2,TRBJ2-5,many,NA,CASSQDPQGETQYF,TGTGCCAGCAGCCAAGATCCCCAGGGGGAGACCCAGTACTTC
TRBV4-3,TRBJ1-4,NA,TRBD1,CASSRTGDGEKLFF,TGCGCCAGCAGCCGAACAGGGGACGGCGAAAAACTGTTTTTT
TRBV7-2,TRBJ1-4,few,TRBD1,CASSFGTGGEKLFF,TGTGCCAGCAGCTTTGGGACAGGGGGAGAAAAACTGTTTTTT
TRBV5-8,TRBJ2-1,NA,TRBD2,CASSRSGSIDNEQFF,TGTGCCAGCAGCCGTAGCGGGAGCATCGACAATGAGCAGTTCTTC
TRBV12-3/TRBV12-4,TRBJ1-1,NA,NA,CASSVGENTEAFF,TGTGCCAGCAGTGTCGGGGAGAACACTGAAGCTTTCTTT
TRBV28,TRBJ1-6,few,NA,CASSPHRWTDNNSPLHF,TGTGCCAGCAGCCCACACCGATGGACAGACAATAATTCACCCCTCCACTTT
TRBV5-6,TRBJ1-1,NA,TRBD1,CASSFGDRGLNEAFF,TGTGCCAGCAGCTTCGGTGACAGGGGGCTTAATGAAGCTTTCTTT
TRBV19,TRBJ2-1,NA,TRBD2,CASSMVRTSGVNEQFF,TGTGCCAGTAGTATGGTTAGGACTAGCGGGGTGAATGAGCAGTTCTTC
TRBV6-5,TRBJ1-2,once,NA,CASSYGDYGYTF,TGTGCCAGCAGTTACGGAGACTATGGCTACACCTTC
TRBV19,TRBJ1-4,NA,TRBD1,CASSIGGAGGNEKLFF,TGTGCCAGTAGTATCGGTGGCGCAGGGGGTAATGAAAAACTGTTTTTT
TRBV9,TRBJ2-7,NA,NA,CASSVGRGAGYEQYF,TGTGCCAGCAGCGTAGGTCGGGGGGCGGGCTACGAGCAGTACTTC
TRBV5-6,TRBJ1-6,many,NA,CASSLEGPGKSYNSPLHF,TGTGCCAGCAGCTTGGAGGGGCCAGGGAAGTCCTATAATTCACCCCTCCACTTT
TRBV2,TRBJ2-5,NA,TRBD2,CASRLAGGPYETQYF,TGTGCCAGCAGGTTGGCGGGGGGGCCGTACGAGACCCAGTACTTC